These 16 T cell receptor beta chains originate from one sample sequenced in a study of technical replicates of blood from several donors. Clones were sequenced by immunoSEQ multiplex PCR, and TCRdb holds only the in-frame ones, with some missing. The top ten clones hold less than 0.2% of a sample with some 82,000 clones, roughly 97% of them seen once. Sequenced: T cells isolated from PBMCs. These receptor sequences come from a human donor in good health.

The rearrangement links TRBV6-1 to TRBJ2-1; 12 bases line up with TRBD1. The CDR3 has 15 residues. The junction had 12 bases not matched to a gene; V was cut back by 11 bases and J by 7 bases. Germline CDR1 reads MNHNS; CDR2 reads SASEGT. The CDR3 DNA reads as TGTGCCGGATTAGCTGGGACAGGGGGCCAAAATGAGCAGTTCTTC. Protein sequence: CAGLAGTGGQNEQFF.

CDR3 residues: CASSGLLNEQFF. CDR3 nucleotide sequence: TGTGCCAGTTCAGGGCTCCTCAATGAGCAGTTCTTC. The rearrangement joins TRBV28 to TRBJ2-1, with D possibly TRBD1 on 5 matching bases. The germline V and J ends were trimmed by 9 bases and 6 bases, with 12 bases remaining between them. This CDR3 contains 12 residues. Germline lookup yields CDR1 MDHEN and CDR2 SYDVKM.

The CDR3: CASSIAGRLAEQYF. In DNA form, the CDR3 reads TGTGCCAGTAGTATTGCAGGGCGGCTCGCCGAGCAGTACTTC. The chain combines TRBV19 with TRBJ2-7, with a weak D call TRBD1 (5 bases). This CDR3 has 14 residues. The V end lost 3 bases, the J end lost 6 bases, and 15 bases lay between the germline ends. CDR1 is LNHDA, CDR2 SQIVND, per germline (reference sequence).

The chain is built from TRBV27 and TRBJ1-1; D gene unclear. V shed 3 bases and J shed 1 base, with 6 bases lying between them. Germline V gene data show CDR1 as MNHEY and CDR2 as SMNVEV (reference sequence). There are 13 residues in the CDR3. The CDR3 region has the DNA TGTGCCAGCAGTTTCTTCGGGAACACTGAAGCTTTCTTT. Encoded protein: CASSFFGNTEAFF.

The chain joins TRBV7-2 to TRBJ2-1; D call uncertain. V was clipped by 1 base and J by 10 bases, with 5 bases between them. Looked up from germline, CDR1 is SGHTA and CDR2 is FQGNSA. The length of the CDR3 is 11 residues. The CDR3 loop reads CASSLVLEQFF. In nucleotides, the CDR3 is TGTGCCAGCAGCTTAGTGTTAGAGCAGTTCTTC.

The chain joins TRBV11-3 to TRBJ2-7, with 8 bases fitting TRBD2. V shed 6 bases and J 4 bases; nucleotides not matched to a gene: 5. The CDR3 contains 13 residues. Germline V gene sequence: CDR1 SGHNT, CDR2 YENEEA. CDR3 region: CASSQGLVYEQYF. The CDR3 DNA is TGTGCCAGCAGTCAGGGACTAGTATACGAGCAGTACTTC.

This chain joins TRBV30 and TRBJ1-4, with D hard to call. Per the germline V gene, CDR1 is GTSNPN and CDR2 is SVGIG (reference sequence). The CDR3 has 14 residues. V lost 2 bases and J lost 2, with 9 bases in between. The DNA for the CDR3 is TGTGCCTGGAGTCGCGGACTGACTAATGAAAAACTGTTTTTT. Protein sequence: CAWSRGLTNEKLFF.

This chain links TRBV18 with TRBJ1-3; D is uncertain. V lost 1 base and J lost 7, with 5 bases in between. Germline V gives CDR1 KGHSH, CDR2 LQKENI. This CDR3 comprises 12 residues. For the CDR3, the DNA is TGTGCCAGCTCACCACGGGAGAACACCATATATTTT. This gives the protein CASSPRENTIYF.

This clone was detected once. The chain is built from TRBV6-1 and TRBJ2-3; D is unresolved. V was clipped by 7 bases and J by 6 bases, with 8 bases between them. Germline values: CDR1 MNHNS, CDR2 SASEGT. This CDR3 comprises 11 residues. The CDR3 loop reads CASTRLDTQYF. As DNA, the CDR3 is TGTGCCAGCACCCGACTGGATACGCAGTATTTT.

The rearrangement joins TRBV19 to TRBJ2-5; a weak D match, TRBD1 (5 bases). The germline V gene encodes CDR1 LNHDA and CDR2 SQIVND (reference sequence). V dropped 7 bases and J dropped 0 bases, with 12 bases sitting between them. The CDR3 runs 14 residues. The CDR3 sequence is CASNRQSDQETQYF. The CDR3 DNA follows: TGTGCCAGTAACCGACAGTCAGACCAAGAGACCCAGTACTTC.

This clone has a single count. The chain carries TRBV5-5 and TRBJ2-7, with TRBD1 matching 7 bases. V trimming: 2 bases; J trimming: 4 bases; junction bases outside the gene matches: 18. Germline CDR1 and CDR2: SGHKS and YYEKEE (reference sequence). This CDR3 spans 18 amino acids. CDR3 sequence reads: CASSLEPFLGQSFYEQYF. For the CDR3, the DNA is TGTGCCAGCAGCTTAGAGCCCTTTTTGGGACAGTCTTTTTACGAGCAGTACTTC.

The chain uses TRBV9 and TRBJ2-1, with a possible D match to TRBD1 (5 bases). The CDR3 is 13 amino acids. V was trimmed by 2 bases and J by 4 bases, leaving 7 bases between them. CDR1 and CDR2 from the germline V gene are SGDLS and YYNGEE. The CDR3 sequence: CASSVRQYNEQFF. DNA for the CDR3: TGTGCCAGCAGCGTTAGACAGTACAATGAGCAGTTCTTC.

V is TRBV25-1 and J is TRBJ2-5, with 7 bases fitting TRBD1. Germline V gives CDR1 MGHDK, CDR2 SYGVNS. The CDR3 extends over 16 amino acids. Trimming took 3 bases from V and 5 from J; bases not matched to a gene: 12. CDR3 sequence: CASSESTGTTGETQYF. The CDR3 DNA reads TGTGCCAGCAGTGAGTCCACCGGGACGACAGGGGAGACCCAGTACTTC.

V and J are TRBV5-1 and TRBJ2-1; the match to TRBD1 covers 10 bases. After removal of 0 bases from V and 7 bases from J, the junction contained 1 base not matched to a gene. This CDR3 spans 14 amino acids. The V gene's germline CDR1 is SGHRS and CDR2 YFSETQ. The CDR3 DNA follows: TGCGCCAGCAGCTTGGGGACAGGGGGAAATGAGCAGTTCTTC. Its protein product is CASSLGTGGNEQFF. The whole variable domain, filled in from reference TRBV5-1 and TRBJ2-1, reads KAGVTQTPRYLIKTRGQQVTLSCSPISGHRSVSWYQQTPGQGLQFLFEYFSETQRNKGNFPGRFSGRQFSNSRSEMNVSTLELGDSALYLCASSLGTGGNEQFFGPGTRLTVL.

The chain carries TRBV5-4 and TRBJ1-5, with TRBD1 identical over 9 bases. The CDR3 is made up of 14 amino acids. Germline-derived CDR1 and CDR2 are SGHNT and YYREEE (reference sequence). Trimming took 4 bases from V and 5 from J; bases not matched to a gene: 4. CDR3 coding DNA: TGTGCCAGCAGCCGAGACAGGGGGGATCAGCCCCAGCATTTT. As protein: CASSRDRGDQPQHF.

The chain joins TRBV5-1 to TRBJ1-6; the match to TRBD1 covers 9 bases. The germline gives CDR1 SGHRS, CDR2 YFSETQ. V was clipped by 4 bases and J by 7 bases; unmatched bases: 9. The CDR3 length is 16 residues. CDR3 sequence reads: CASSPGTGNANSPLHF. DNA for the CDR3: TGCGCCAGCAGCCCCGGGACAGGGAATGCGAATTCACCCCTCCACTTT.